Within the sample, the clone carrying this T cell receptor (beta chain) is medium-sized. Its specificity is unknown. This record belongs to a study of prognosis after radiotherapy for stage I lung cancer. For the study at large: It was SBRT that served as radiotherapy, in 3 to 5 fractions with a biologically effective dose of at least 100 Gy.

General study results and limits: Some patients went on to develop distant metastases. Their Shannon entropy after stereotactic body radiation therapy was lower, and its change from baseline was also lower. Unique TCR clone counts fell after stereotactic body radiation therapy, median around 10,000 versus 6,900.

Two-round multiplex PCR amplified TCR beta CDR3 from genomic DNA. For every TRBV and TRBJ gene, a specific primer was used in first-round PCR. TCRdb redid the calling of the multiplex PCR reads with MiXCR, one entry per CDR3 protein. The data show around 19,000 distinct CDR3 sequences, with 45% to 70% seen just once and 27% held by the top ten. The CDR3 runs to 14 residues. Trimming took 6 bases from V and 4 from J; bases not matched to a gene: 8. The germline gives CDR1 MNHNS, CDR2 SASEGT. The gene calls are TRBV6-1 and TRBJ1-2, with TRBD1 matching over 7 bases. This sequence originates from a donor older than 45 with non-small cell lung cancer. The source material was PBMCs, sampled before or after stereotactic body radiation therapy (not recorded which). The CDR3 protein is CASRNPGQLYGYTF. CDR3 bases: TGTGCCAGCAGGAACCCGGGACAGCTCTATGGCTACACCTTC.